This T cell receptor beta chain comes out of a study of cytomegalovirus exposure and HLA in healthy donors. The ends were cut back, 4 bases at V and 5 bases at J, with 18 bases in the middle. The CDR3 length is 15 residues. CDR1 is SGHNT and CDR2 is YYREEE in the germline V gene (reference sequence). PCR involved 60 Vbeta and 13 Jbeta primers. Assay: immunoSEQ multiplex PCR; the TCRdb copy retains only in-frame clones and omits some. In the table there are over 150,000 clones, 70% to 80% of which are singletons. Overall study results and limits: Later on, analysis showed that most CMV-associated TCR beta chains appeared to be HLA-restricted.

A word on this clone: Its target is unknown.

This TCR came from a young man in good health and CMV-seropositive. The sample was PBMCs. The chain combines TRBV5-4 with TRBJ1-2; D possibly corresponds to TRBD1 (6 bases). Here the CDR3 reads CASSRQAPRSYGYTF. CDR3 bases: TGTGCCAGCAGCCGACAGGCGCCGCGGAGTTATGGCTACACCTTC.